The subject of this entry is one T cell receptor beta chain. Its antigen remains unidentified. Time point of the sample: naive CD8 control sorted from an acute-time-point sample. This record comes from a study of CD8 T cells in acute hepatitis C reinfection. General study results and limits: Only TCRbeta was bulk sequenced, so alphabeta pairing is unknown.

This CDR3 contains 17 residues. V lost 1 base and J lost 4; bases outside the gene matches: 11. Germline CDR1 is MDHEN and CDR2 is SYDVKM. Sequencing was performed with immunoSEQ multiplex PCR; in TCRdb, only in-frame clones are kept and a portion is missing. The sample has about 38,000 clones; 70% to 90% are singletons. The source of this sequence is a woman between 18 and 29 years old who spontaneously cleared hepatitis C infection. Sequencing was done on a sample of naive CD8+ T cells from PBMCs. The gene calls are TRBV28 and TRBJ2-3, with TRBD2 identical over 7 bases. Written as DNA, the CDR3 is TGTGCCAGCAGTTTATCGGTGACTAGCCTTCATCCAGATACGCAGTATTTT. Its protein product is CASSLSVTSLHPDTQYF.